The rows below give T cell receptor beta chains drawn from one sample of a study of T cell repertoires in cytomegalovirus infection. TCRdb called the reads again in MiXCR, with one record for every CDR3 protein. Counted here are about 830,000 distinct CDR3 sequences, approximately 32% occurring once; the ten biggest clones make up around 12%. Their cognate antigens are unknown. The sample was cultured CD8+ T cells from PBMCs, taken from culture after CMV antigen stimulation. The receptors were sampled from a human donor in good health (CMV status not recorded). Some clones in this sample may be carry-over from other donors' samples. The CDR3 runs from the conserved cysteine through the conserved F or W. The order of the fields is clone size, J gene, CDR3 length, D gene, V gene, CDR3 DNA, CDR3 protein. A D gene is named only where the DNA matches it firmly. Expanded clones are given a class, and other clones once, few, many or no size at all.

NA,TRBJ1-2,12,NA,TRBV2,TGTGCCAGCATCCCGGCAGGGAGCGGCTACACCTTC,CASIPAGSGYTF
NA,TRBJ2-1,16,NA,TRBV14,TGTGCCAGCAGCAGTTCGGGACGAGCGACCTACAATGAGCAGTTCTTC,CASSSSGRATYNEQFF
NA,TRBJ2-5,15,NA,TRBV2,TGTGCCAGCACCCTAAGGGGGGCAGGGGCAGAGACCCAGTACTTC,CASTLRGAGAETQYF
NA,TRBJ2-3,18,TRBD2,TRBV7-6,TGTGCCAGCAGCTTAGTGCCACTAGCGGGGGGGGGCACAGATACGCAGTATTTT,CASSLVPLAGGGTDTQYF
few,TRBJ1-1,11,NA,TRBV7-2,TGTGCCAGCTACCCCAACACTGAAGCTTTCTTT,CASYPNTEAFF
few,TRBJ2-1,14,NA,TRBV6-1,NA,CASSSSVSYNEQFF
NA,TRBJ1-5,15,TRBD1,TRBV7-9,TGTGCCAGCAGCACGGGACAGTTTAGCAATCAGCCCCAGCATTTT,CASSTGQFSNQPQHF
NA,TRBJ1-3,14,NA,TRBV12-3/TRBV12-4,TGTGCCAGCACCTTCAGCAGCTCTGGAAACACCATATATTTT,CASTFSSSGNTIYF
NA,TRBJ2-7,13,NA,TRBV5-1,TGCGCCAGCAGGGGGGGCCCCTCAGGCGAGCAGTACTTC,CASRGGPSGEQYF
NA,TRBJ2-1,15,NA,TRBV6-5,TGTGCCAGCAGTTACTCGAGTCTAGCTGAGGCAGGGAGGTTCTTC,CASSYSSLAEAGRFF
few,TRBJ1-1,15,NA,TRBV4-1,TGCGCCAGCAGCCAGCCGGGACACCTGAACACTGAAGCTTTCTTT,CASSQPGHLNTEAFF
NA,TRBJ2-4,15,NA,TRBV7-9,TGTGCCAGCAGCTTTGCAGGGTCGGGCAAAAACATTCAGTACTTC,CASSFAGSGKNIQYF
NA,TRBJ1-4,13,NA,TRBV7-6,TGTGCCAGCAGCTTGGCTAGTCGGGAAAAACTGTTTTTT,CASSLASREKLFF
NA,TRBJ2-5,15,TRBD1,TRBV6-6,TGTGCCAGCAGTTACTGGGACAGCTACCAAGAGACCCAGTACTTC,CASSYWDSYQETQYF
few,TRBJ2-3,16,NA,TRBV19,TGTGCCAGTAGTATCGTTAGCGGAGGAAGCACAGATACGCAGTATTTT,CASSIVSGGSTDTQYF
NA,TRBJ1-4,14,NA,TRBV28,TGTGCCAGCAGTTCGACGGGAGAGAGGGAAAAACTGTTTTTT,CASSSTGEREKLFF
NA,TRBJ2-1,15,TRBD1,TRBV5-6,TGTGCCAGCAGCTACCGGGACAGCCACTACAATGAGCAGTTCTTC,CASSYRDSHYNEQFF
NA,TRBJ1-1,16,NA,TRBV7-4,TGTGCCAACAGCTTAGCTTCCGGGATACCTAACACTGAAGCTTTCTTT,CANSLASGIPNTEAFF
NA,TRBJ1-1,15,NA,TRBV4-1,TGCGCCAGCAGCCACGAGCTCCAAATGAACACTGAAGCTTTCTTT,CASSHELQMNTEAFF
NA,TRBJ1-2,13,NA,TRBV10-3,TGTGCCATCAGTGAGTCACTGACCCGTGGCTACACCTTC,CAISESLTRGYTF
NA,TRBJ1-1,13,NA,TRBV24-1,TGTGCCACCAGTGGGGGACGGCCTAGAGAAGCTTTCTTT,CATSGGRPREAFF
NA,TRBJ2-5,16,TRBD2,TRBV27,TGTGCCAGCAGTTCGTCAGCGGGGGAGTACCAAGAGACCCAGTACTTC,CASSSSAGEYQETQYF
NA,TRBJ2-1,15,NA,TRBV2,TGTGCCACCAAGCCTGGACTACCATCCTACAATGAGCAGTTCTTC,CATKPGLPSYNEQFF
NA,TRBJ2-3,12,NA,TRBV2,TGTGCCAGCAGGGACGGCACAGATACGCAGTATTTT,CASRDGTDTQYF
NA,TRBJ2-1,14,NA,TRBV27,TGTGCCAGCAGTCCCCGTAGTAGGCTGGATGAGCAGTTCTTC,CASSPRSRLDEQFF
NA,TRBJ2-1,12,NA,TRBV7-8,TGTGCCAGCAGCTCTATCTGGAATGAGCAGTTCTTC,CASSSIWNEQFF
NA,TRBJ2-3,17,TRBD2,TRBV13,TGTGCCAGCAGCGGTTTCAGGACGGGAGGTAGCACAGATACGCAGTATTTT,CASSGFRTGGSTDTQYF
NA,TRBJ2-3,14,NA,TRBV25-1,TGTGCCAGCACCCTTTGGGGGGACGCAGATACGCAGTATTTT,CASTLWGDADTQYF
NA,TRBJ2-7,12,NA,TRBV7-4,TGTGCCAGCAGCACCCCCTCCTACGAGCAGTACTTC,CASSTPSYEQYF
NA,TRBJ2-3,15,TRBD2,TRBV12-3/TRBV12-4,TGTGCCAGCAGCAAACTAGCGGGGGGTACAGATACGCAGTATTTT,CASSKLAGGTDTQYF
few,TRBJ1-5,13,NA,TRBV7-6,TGTGCCAGCAGCTTAGCGGGGGAACAGCCCCAGCATTTT,CASSLAGEQPQHF
few,TRBJ2-1,15,TRBD1,TRBV6-2/TRBV6-3,TGTGCCAGCAGTTTTTACAGGGGACCCTACAATGAGCAGTTCTTC,CASSFYRGPYNEQFF
many,TRBJ1-1,14,NA,TRBV5-4,TGTGCCAGCAGCTTGGATGGGGTGAACACTGAAGCTTTCTTT,CASSLDGVNTEAFF
NA,TRBJ1-1,11,NA,TRBV6-5,TGTGCCAGCATAGTCCGGGCTGAAGCTTTCTTT,CASIVRAEAFF
many,TRBJ1-2,11,NA,TRBV10-3,TGTGCCATCAGTGAGTCTAATGGCTACACCTTC,CAISESNGYTF
many,TRBJ1-2,11,TRBD1,TRBV12-3/TRBV12-4,TGTGCCAGCAGGACAGGGTTGGGCTACACCTTC,CASRTGLGYTF
NA,TRBJ2-7,20,NA,TRBV4-1,TGCGCCAGCAGCCAAGATCTTGGTATTTCATCTCAGCGAGGCTCCTACGAGCAGTACTTC,CASSQDLGISSQRGSYEQYF
once,TRBJ1-1,18,NA,TRBV9,TGTGCCAGCAGCGTAGCCGGAAGTCTTCGGGGGTCGAACACTGAAGCTTTCTTT,CASSVAGSLRGSNTEAFF
NA,TRBJ1-5,15,NA,TRBV24-1,TGTGCCACCAGCCAGGGAGGAGCGAGCAATCAGCCCCAGCATTTT,CATSQGGASNQPQHF
NA,TRBJ2-3,14,NA,TRBV6-5,TGTGCCAGCAGAGGACAGTCCTACACAGATACGCAGTATTTT,CASRGQSYTDTQYF
NA,TRBJ2-2,17,NA,TRBV6-2/TRBV6-3,TGTGCCAGCAGTTACTCTCAGGCGAAGACGAACACCGGGGAGCTGTTTTTT,CASSYSQAKTNTGELFF
NA,TRBJ2-7,14,NA,TRBV6-1,TGTGCCAGCAGTGAAGAGGACAGCCGGAACGAGCAGTACTTC,CASSEEDSRNEQYF
few,TRBJ1-1,16,NA,TRBV5-5,TGTGCCAGCAGCTTGTTGACAGCCCCCCTAGGCTCTGAAGCTTTCTTT,CASSLLTAPLGSEAFF
NA,TRBJ2-7,13,NA,TRBV2,TGTGCCAACCGGGACATCGACTCCTACGAGCAGTACTTC,CANRDIDSYEQYF
few,TRBJ2-7,15,TRBD1,TRBV6-5,TGTGCCAGCAGTTACCGGGACAGGGCTTCGTACGAGCAGTACTTC,CASSYRDRASYEQYF
NA,TRBJ2-7,12,NA,TRBV7-9,TGTGCCAGCAGCCGGGGGCGGAACGAGCAGTACTTC,CASSRGRNEQYF
NA,TRBJ1-2,18,NA,TRBV14,TGTGCCAGCAGCCAAGATCGCAGGGCGCGCGGGTCTAACTATGGCTACACCTTC,CASSQDRRARGSNYGYTF
NA,TRBJ1-1,14,TRBD1,TRBV19,TGTGCCAGTACCCGACAGGGGGCGGCCACTGAAGCTTTCTTT,CASTRQGAATEAFF
NA,TRBJ2-2,15,NA,TRBV25-1,TGTGCCAGCAGTCCGGCGAGGGGAGACACCGGGGAGCTGTTTTTT,CASSPARGDTGELFF
many,TRBJ1-2,13,NA,TRBV6-1,TGTGCCAGCAGTGAAGGGCAGGGATTTGGCTACACCTTC,CASSEGQGFGYTF